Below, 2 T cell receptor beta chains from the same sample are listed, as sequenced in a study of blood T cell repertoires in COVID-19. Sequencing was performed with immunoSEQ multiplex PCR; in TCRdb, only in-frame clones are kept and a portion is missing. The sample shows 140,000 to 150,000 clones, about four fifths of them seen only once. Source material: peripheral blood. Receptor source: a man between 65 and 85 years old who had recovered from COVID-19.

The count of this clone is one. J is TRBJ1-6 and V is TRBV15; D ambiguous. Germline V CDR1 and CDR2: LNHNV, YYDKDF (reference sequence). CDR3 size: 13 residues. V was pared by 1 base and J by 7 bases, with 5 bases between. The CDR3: CATSRVSNSPLHF. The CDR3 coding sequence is TGTGCCACCAGCAGAGTCTCGAATTCACCCCTCCACTTT. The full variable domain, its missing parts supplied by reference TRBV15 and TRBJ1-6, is DAMVIQNPRYQVTQFGKPVTLSCSQTLNHNVMYWYQQKSSQAPKLLFHYYDKDFNNEADTPDNFQSRRPNTSFCFLDIRSPGLGDTAMYLCATSRVSNSPLHFGNGTRLTVT.

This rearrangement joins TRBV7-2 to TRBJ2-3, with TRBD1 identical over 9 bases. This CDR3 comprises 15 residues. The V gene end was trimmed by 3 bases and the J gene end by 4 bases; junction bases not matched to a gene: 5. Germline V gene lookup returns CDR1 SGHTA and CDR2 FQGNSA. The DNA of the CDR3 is TGTGCCAGCAGCTTCGGACAGGGGACTTCAGATACGCAGTATTTT. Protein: CASSFGQGTSDTQYF. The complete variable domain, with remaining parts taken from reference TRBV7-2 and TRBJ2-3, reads GAGVSQSPSNKVTEKGKDVELRCDPISGHTALYWYRQSLGQGLEFLIYFQGNSAPDKSGLPSDRFSAERTGGSVSTLTIQRTQQEDSAVYLCASSFGQGTSDTQYFGPGTRLTVL.